These 21 T cell receptor beta chains were sequenced from one sample in a study of T cell clonality in common variable immunodeficiency. Generated by immunoSEQ multiplex PCR, the TCRdb table keeps only in-frame clones and is missing some. The counts give 45,000 to 55,000 clones, none of them seen only once; roughly 5.5% is held by the top ten. Input material: peripheral blood mononuclear cells. These receptors originate from a person between 18 and 75 years old in good health.

This clone has ten or more counts. The observed sequence ends 3 residues before the CDR3 terminus, with the missing tail filled in from the germline J gene. The rearrangement uses TRBV28 and TRBJ2-7; TRBD1 aligns across 8 bases. Trimming took 2 bases from V and 5 from J; bases not matched to a gene: 5. The CDR3 runs 14 residues. CDR1 and CDR2 (germline): MDHEN, SYDVKM. The sequenced part of the CDR3 DNA is TGTGCCAGCAGTTTAACCCAGGGGGCGGACGAG. It encodes CASSLTQGADE. The whole CDR3 reads CASSLTQGADEQYF.

This clone came up many times. The read falls 3 residues short of the CDR3 end, and the missing part is taken from the germline J gene. V is TRBV6-2 or TRBV6-3 and J is TRBJ2-3, with 12 bases identical to TRBD2. CDR3 size: 16 residues. CDR1 is MNHEY, CDR2 SVGEGT, per germline. J was trimmed by 6 bases and V by 4 bases; bases with no gene match: 8. The part of the CDR3 DNA that was read is TGTGCCAGCAGTTTATTTGGACTAGCGGGACAGGATACG. Translated: CASSLFGLAGQDT. The whole CDR3 region reads CASSLFGLAGQDTQYF.

This clone appeared many times. The read stops 3 residues short of the end of the CDR3; the missing end is completed from the germline J gene. J is TRBJ1-1 and V is TRBV19, with D possibly TRBD1 on 5 matching bases. Trimming left V 3 bases short and J 4 bases short, with 15 bases between. The CDR3 is 15 amino acids. From germline, CDR1 is LNHDA and CDR2 SQIVND (reference sequence). CDR3 sequence reads: CASSIPDSLLTEAFF. The DNA read from the CDR3 is TGTGCCAGTAGTATCCCCGACAGTCTTCTCACTGAA.

This clone has ten or more counts. The read gets to within 3 residues of the CDR3 end, and the germline J gene fills in the rest. V is TRBV29-1 and J is TRBJ2-3, with 8 bases fitting TRBD2. Germline values: CDR1 SQVTM, CDR2 ANQGSEA. The CDR3 runs 16 residues. After removal of 3 bases from V and 7 bases from J, the junction contained 15 bases not matched to a gene. The sequenced part of the CDR3 DNA is TGCAGCGTTGATGGTACCGGGACTAGATCGGCTAATACG. Encoded protein: CSVDGTGTRSANT. The entire CDR3 sequence reads CSVDGTGTRSANTQYF.

In its sample, this clone was seen many times. The sequenced fragment ends 3 residues before the CDR3 boundary, so the rest is inferred from the germline J gene. The chain joins TRBV27 to TRBJ2-1; 11 positions agree with TRBD2. The V and J ends lost 2 bases and 5 bases, in that order; junction bases with no gene match: 11. CDR1 is MNHEY and CDR2 is SMNVEV in the germline V gene (reference sequence). The CDR3 sequence is 18 residues long. CDR3 amino acids: CASSLRTPGTSGHNEQFF. The covered CDR3 bases are TGTGCCAGCAGTTTAAGGACCCCCGGGACTAGCGGACACAATGAG.

This clone was observed many times. The read ends 3 residues before the CDR3 terminus; that terminus is restored from the germline J gene. V is TRBV23-1 and J is TRBJ2-5, with 10 bases identical to TRBD1. TRBV23-1 is filed as an ORF, its function uncertain. This CDR3 contains 17 residues. V trimming: 0 bases; J trimming: 5 bases; junction bases outside the gene matches: 9. The CDR3 here is CASSQSCATGGLETQYF. Partial CDR3 DNA: TGCGCCAGCAGTCAATCATGCGCGACAGGGGGCTTGGAGACC.

This clone was picked up many times. The read terminates 3 residues before the CDR3 end, so the remaining end is supplied by the germline J gene. The V gene is TRBV23-1, the J gene TRBJ2-7, with D maybe TRBD1 (5 bases). TRBV23-1 is classed as an ORF, of uncertain function. The CDR3 has 17 amino acids. V was pared by 6 bases and J by 3 bases, with 24 bases between. The CDR3 bases that were read are TGCGCCAGCAGCCAAAAGGGGTTGGGCAGGCAAAGCTACGAG. As protein: CASSQKGLGRQSYE. The whole CDR3 sequence is CASSQKGLGRQSYEQYF.

The table lists this clone with many counts. Coverage ceases 3 residues before the CDR3 finishes, and the germline J gene fills in the end. The chain joins TRBV6-4 to TRBJ2-7; 14 positions agree with TRBD2. This CDR3 comprises 16 residues. J lost 4 bases, V lost 0 bases, and 2 bases had no gene match. Germline lookup yields CDR1 MRHNA and CDR2 SNTAGT. CDR3 bases read: TGTGCCAGCAGTGACTCCCGGACTAGCGGGAGGTACGAG. It encodes CASSDSRTSGRYE. In full, the CDR3 is CASSDSRTSGRYEQYF.

This clone was found many times. CDR3 loop: CASSQVSGSTDTQYF. The CDR3 DNA, read in part, is TGCGCCAGCAGCCAGGTTAGCGGAAGCACAGATACG. V gene TRBV4-1 combines with J gene TRBJ2-3, with TRBD2 as a possible D gene (6 bases). The read comes to an end 3 residues before the CDR3 does, leaving the germline J gene to fill in the end. Trimming shortened V by 3 bases and J by 0 bases, and 10 bases separated the two germline ends. The V gene's germline CDR1 is MGHRA and CDR2 YSYEKL. This CDR3 region has 15 residues.

This clone was observed at least ten times. Read sequence stops 3 residues before the CDR3 end, and the germline J gene provides the missing end. V and J are TRBV5-5 and TRBJ1-2, with D possibly being TRBD1 (6 bases). Per the germline V gene, CDR1 is SGHKS and CDR2 is YYEKEE (reference sequence). The CDR3 length is 13 residues. Trimming took 2 bases from V and 6 from J, leaving 11 bases between them. CDR3: CASSFGGHDGYTF. CDR3 DNA, as far as it was read: TGTGCCAGCAGCTTTGGGGGCCATGATGGC.

In this sample, this clone turned up a few times. The CDR3 extends 3 residues past the end of the read, so its final part is completed from the germline J gene. The chain is built from TRBV10-1 and TRBJ2-1; 8 bases align to TRBD2. In germline, CDR1 is WNHNN, CDR2 SYGVQD (reference sequence). This CDR3 region has 17 residues. V dropped 2 bases and J dropped 6; count of bases not matched to a gene: 12. CDR3 DNA, as far as it was read: TGCGCCAGCAGTGAGCTTAGCGGACTAGCCTCCCTCAATGAG. This gives the protein CASSELSGLASLNE. The full CDR3 reads CASSELSGLASLNEQFF.

This clone appeared many times. The read halts 3 residues ahead of the CDR3 end, with the missing end drawn from the germline J gene. The chain employs TRBV19 and TRBJ2-5; possible D gene TRBD2, 6 bases. V lost 6 bases and J lost 1, with 15 bases in between. The CDR3 totals 15 residues. Germline V gene data show CDR1 as LNHDA and CDR2 as SQIVND (reference sequence). CDR3 DNA, as far as it was read: TGTGCCAGTAGCACGGCGGGGTTTACCCAAGAGACC. Amino acid sequence: CASSTAGFTQET. The complete CDR3 sequence is CASSTAGFTQETQYF.

This clone was observed at least ten times. The read finishes 3 residues shy of the CDR3 end, and the germline J gene is used to complete it. The rearrangement uses TRBV7-9 and TRBJ2-5; TRBD1 matches 8 bases. Germline V lookup: CDR1 SEHNR, CDR2 FQNEAQ (reference sequence). The CDR3 contains 15 residues. The junction had 6 bases not matched to a gene; V was cut back by 3 bases and J by 3 bases. CDR3 loop: CASSFGTGGKETQYF. The sequenced part of the CDR3 DNA is TGTGCCAGCAGCTTCGGGACAGGAGGAAAAGAGACC.

This clone was seen more than once but under ten times. The DNA ends 3 residues before the CDR3 does, and the rest of the CDR3 is filled in from the germline J gene. This rearrangement joins TRBV19 to TRBJ2-7; TRBD1 is a possible D gene (6 bases). Germline loops: CDR1 LNHDA, CDR2 SQIVND (reference sequence). The length of the CDR3 is 13 residues. The V end was cut by 5 bases, the J end by 3 bases, with 11 bases between. The part of the CDR3 DNA that was read is TGTGCCAGTAGTCAGAGCAGGGGCTACGAG. The encoded protein is CASSQSRGYE. The entire CDR3 protein is CASSQSRGYEQYF.

Ten or more counts support this clone. The read terminates 3 residues before the CDR3 end, so the remaining end is supplied by the germline J gene. The chain has TRBV18 and TRBJ2-5, with a weak D call TRBD1 (6 bases). Germline V gene lookup returns CDR1 KGHSH and CDR2 LQKENI. Trimming removed 6 bases from V and 0 bases from J, with 14 bases in between. The CDR3 is 15 residues long. Partial CDR3 DNA: TGTGCCAGCTCTCGTTTACAGGGAGACCAAGAGACC. Its translation is CASSRLQGDQET. The full CDR3 reads CASSRLQGDQETQYF.

This clone showed up many times. The sequence runs out 3 residues before the end of the CDR3; the remainder is reconstructed from the germline J gene. The chain is built from TRBV2 and TRBJ2-3; the match to TRBD1 covers 9 bases. CDR1 and CDR2 from the germline V gene are SNHLY and FYNNEI. V lost 4 bases to trimming and J lost 3 bases; unmatched junction nucleotides: 5. This CDR3 is 15 amino acids long. CDR3 protein: CASSAMTGGTDTQYF. Partial CDR3 DNA: TGTGCCAGCAGTGCCATGACAGGGGGTACAGATACG.

This clone was found many times. Sequencing ends 3 residues short of the CDR3 end; the germline J gene provides the rest. V gene TRBV19 combines with J gene TRBJ2-5; 7 bases line up with TRBD2. The CDR3 is 13 amino acids. V lost 4 bases and J lost 4; bases outside the gene matches: 3. CDR1 is LNHDA and CDR2 is SQIVND in the germline V gene (reference sequence). The CDR3 loop is CASSTREGETQYF. The covered CDR3 bases are TGTGCCAGTAGTACCAGGGAGGGAGAGACC.

In this sample, this clone turned up many times. The sequenced part of the CDR3 DNA is TGCAGTGCTCCTCGACAGGGGGCGAGCAATCAGCCC. Its protein product is CSAPRQGASNQP. The complete CDR3 sequence is CSAPRQGASNQPQHF. This rearrangement joins TRBV20-1 to TRBJ1-5, with TRBD1 identical over 10 bases. The CDR3 extends 3 residues past the end of the read, so its final part is completed from the germline J gene. Germline V gives CDR1 DFQATT, CDR2 SNEGSKA (reference sequence). V lost 5 bases to trimming and J lost 1 base; unmatched junction nucleotides: 5. This CDR3 spans 15 amino acids.

Ten or more counts support this clone. The read comes to an end 3 residues before the CDR3 does, leaving the germline J gene to fill in the end. The rearrangement links TRBV20-1 to TRBJ2-1; 10 bases line up with TRBD2. Losses at the gene ends were 4 bases for V and 7 bases for J; bases not matched to a gene: 7. The CDR3 extends over 14 amino acids. Germline lookup yields CDR1 DFQATT and CDR2 SNEGSKA (reference sequence). The sequenced CDR3 bases are TGCAGTGCTATAGTAGCGGGAGGAAAGAATGAG. Translated: CSAIVAGGKNE. The complete CDR3 reads CSAIVAGGKNEQFF.

At least ten counts were recorded for this clone. The read falls 3 residues short of the CDR3 end, and the missing part is taken from the germline J gene. The J gene is TRBJ1-5, the V gene TRBV19, with 10 bases fitting TRBD1. CDR1 is LNHDA and CDR2 is SQIVND in the germline V gene (reference sequence). Unmatched junction bases numbered 8, after V lost 8 bases and J lost 7 bases. The CDR3 totals 14 residues. CDR3 protein: CASDPGQGPQPQHF. CDR3 DNA (partial): TGTGCCAGTGATCCGGGACAGGGGCCCCAGCCC. The full variable domain, its missing parts supplied by reference TRBV19 and TRBJ1-5, is DGGITQSPKYLFRKEGQNVTLSCEQNLNHDAMYWYRQDPGQGLRLIYYSQIVNDFQKGDIAEGYSVSREKKESFPLTVTSAQKNPTAFYLCASDPGQGPQPQHFGDGTRLSIL.

This clone was seen ten or more times. Read sequence stops 3 residues before the CDR3 end, and the germline J gene provides the missing end. The rearrangement joins TRBV20-1 to TRBJ1-5; 7 bases map to TRBD1. The germline CDR1 and CDR2 sequences are DFQATT and SNEGSKA (reference sequence). The length of the CDR3 is 13 residues. V lost 3 bases and J lost 7; bases outside the gene matches: 6. The CDR3 reads CSASSTGRQPQHF. The sequenced CDR3 bases are TGCAGTGCTAGCTCGACAGGGCGGCAGCCC.